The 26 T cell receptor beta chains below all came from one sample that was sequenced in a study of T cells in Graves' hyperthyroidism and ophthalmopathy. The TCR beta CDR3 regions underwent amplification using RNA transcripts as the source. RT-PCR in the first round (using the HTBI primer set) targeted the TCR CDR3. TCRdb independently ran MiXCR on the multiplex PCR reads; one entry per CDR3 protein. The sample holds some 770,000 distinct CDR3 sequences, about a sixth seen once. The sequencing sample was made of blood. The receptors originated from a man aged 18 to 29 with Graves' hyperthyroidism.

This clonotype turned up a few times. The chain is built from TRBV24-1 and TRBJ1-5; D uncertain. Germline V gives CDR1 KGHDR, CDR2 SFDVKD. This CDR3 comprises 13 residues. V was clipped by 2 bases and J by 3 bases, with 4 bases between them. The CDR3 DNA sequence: TGTGCCACCAGTGATTCCAACAATCAGCCCCAGCATTTT. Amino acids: CATSDSNNQPQHF.

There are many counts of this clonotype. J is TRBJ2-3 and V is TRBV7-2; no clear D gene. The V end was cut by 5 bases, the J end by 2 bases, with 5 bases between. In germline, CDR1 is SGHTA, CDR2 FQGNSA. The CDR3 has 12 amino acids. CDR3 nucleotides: TGTGCCAGCAGCCGAGTCACAGATACGCAGTATTTT. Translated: CASSRVTDTQYF.

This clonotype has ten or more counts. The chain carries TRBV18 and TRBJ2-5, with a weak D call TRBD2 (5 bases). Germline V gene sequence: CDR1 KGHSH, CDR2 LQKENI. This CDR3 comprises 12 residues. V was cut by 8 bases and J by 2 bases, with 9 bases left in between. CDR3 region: CASGSRQETQYF. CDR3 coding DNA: TGTGCCAGCGGGAGCAGACAAGAGACCCAGTACTTC.

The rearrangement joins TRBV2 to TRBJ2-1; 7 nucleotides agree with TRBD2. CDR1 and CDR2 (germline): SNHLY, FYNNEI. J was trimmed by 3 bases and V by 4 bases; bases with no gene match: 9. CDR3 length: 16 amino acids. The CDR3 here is CASSGGGLFIYNEQFF. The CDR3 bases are TGTGCCAGCAGTGGGGGGGGACTCTTCATCTACAATGAGCAGTTCTTC.

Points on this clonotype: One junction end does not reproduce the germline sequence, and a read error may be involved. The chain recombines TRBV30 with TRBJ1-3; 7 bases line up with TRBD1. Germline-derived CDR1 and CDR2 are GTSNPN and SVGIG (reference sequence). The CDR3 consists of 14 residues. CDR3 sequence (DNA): TGTGGCTGGAGCCCAGGGGGCTCTGGAAACACCATATATTTT. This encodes CGWSPGGSGNTIYF.

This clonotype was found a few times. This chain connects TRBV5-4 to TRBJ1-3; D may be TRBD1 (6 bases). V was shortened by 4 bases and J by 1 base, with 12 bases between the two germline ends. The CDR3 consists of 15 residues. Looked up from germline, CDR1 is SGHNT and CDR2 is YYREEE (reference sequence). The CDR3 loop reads CASSIGQPSGNTIYF. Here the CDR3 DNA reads TGTGCCAGCAGCATCGGACAGCCTTCTGGAAACACCATATATTTT. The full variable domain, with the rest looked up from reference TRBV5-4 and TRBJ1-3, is ETGVTQSPTHLIKTRGQQVTLRCSSQSGHNTVSWYQQALGQGPQFIFQYYREEENGRGNFPPRFSGLQFPNYSSELNVNALELDDSALYLCASSIGQPSGNTIYFGEGSWLTVV.

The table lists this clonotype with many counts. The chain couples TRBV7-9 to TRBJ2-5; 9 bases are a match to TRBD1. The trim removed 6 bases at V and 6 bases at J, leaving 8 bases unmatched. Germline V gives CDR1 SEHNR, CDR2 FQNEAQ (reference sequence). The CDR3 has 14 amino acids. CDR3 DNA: TGTGCCAGCAGGAAACAGGGGGCATCACAGACCCAGTACTTC. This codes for CASRKQGASQTQYF.

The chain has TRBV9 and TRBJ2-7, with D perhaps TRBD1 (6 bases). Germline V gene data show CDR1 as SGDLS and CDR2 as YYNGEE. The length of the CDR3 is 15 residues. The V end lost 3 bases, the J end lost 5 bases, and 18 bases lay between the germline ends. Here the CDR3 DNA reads TGTGCCAGCAGCGCAAGAACAGGGTGGGGAGACGAGCAGTACTTC. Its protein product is CASSARTGWGDEQYF.

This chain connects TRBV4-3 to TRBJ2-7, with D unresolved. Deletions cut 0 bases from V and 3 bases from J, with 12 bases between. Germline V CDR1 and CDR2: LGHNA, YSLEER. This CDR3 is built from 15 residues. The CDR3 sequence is CASSQDHSTFYEQYF. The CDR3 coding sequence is TGCGCCAGCAGCCAAGATCATAGCACCTTCTACGAGCAGTACTTC.

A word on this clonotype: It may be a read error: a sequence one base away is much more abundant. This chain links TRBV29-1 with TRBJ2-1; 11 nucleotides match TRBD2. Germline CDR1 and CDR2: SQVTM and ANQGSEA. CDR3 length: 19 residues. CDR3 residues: CGVEDLSSGRIVTYNEQFF. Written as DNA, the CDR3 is TGCGGCGTTGAAGATCTCTCTAGCGGGAGGATTGTAACTTACAATGAGCAGTTCTTC.

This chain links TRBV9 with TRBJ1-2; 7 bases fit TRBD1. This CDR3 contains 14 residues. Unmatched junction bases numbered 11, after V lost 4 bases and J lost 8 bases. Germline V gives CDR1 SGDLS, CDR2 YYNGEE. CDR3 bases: TGTGCCAGCAGCTTCGAAGGGACAGCTCGGGGCTACACCTTC. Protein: CASSFEGTARGYTF.

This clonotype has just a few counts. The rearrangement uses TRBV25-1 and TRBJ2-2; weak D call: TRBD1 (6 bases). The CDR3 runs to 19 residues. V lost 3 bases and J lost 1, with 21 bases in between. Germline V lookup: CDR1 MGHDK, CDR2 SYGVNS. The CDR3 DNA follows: TGTGCCAGCAGTGACCGATCCCGGGACACCCCTTTGAACACCGGGGAGCTGTTTTTT. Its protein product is CASSDRSRDTPLNTGELFF. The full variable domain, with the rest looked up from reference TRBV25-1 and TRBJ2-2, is EADIYQTPRYLVIGTGKKITLECSQTMGHDKMYWYQQDPGMELHLIHYSYGVNSTEKGDLSSESTVSRIRTEHFPLTLESARPSHTSQYLCASSDRSRDTPLNTGELFFGEGSRLTVL.

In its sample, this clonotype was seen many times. CDR3 nucleotides: TGCGCCAGCGCTACTGGGGCTACCACAGATACGCAGTATTTT. Protein sequence: CASATGATTDTQYF. The chain is built from TRBV5-1 and TRBJ2-3; D perhaps matches TRBD1 (5 bases). CDR3 size: 14 residues. Trimming took 7 bases from V and 2 from J, leaving 14 bases between them. The germline CDR1 and CDR2 sequences are SGHRS and YFSETQ.

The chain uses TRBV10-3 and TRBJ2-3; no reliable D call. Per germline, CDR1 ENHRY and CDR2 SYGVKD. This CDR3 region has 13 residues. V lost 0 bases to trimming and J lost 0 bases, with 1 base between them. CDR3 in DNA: TGTGCCATCAGTGAGTCAAGCACAGATACGCAGTATTTT. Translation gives CAISESSTDTQYF.

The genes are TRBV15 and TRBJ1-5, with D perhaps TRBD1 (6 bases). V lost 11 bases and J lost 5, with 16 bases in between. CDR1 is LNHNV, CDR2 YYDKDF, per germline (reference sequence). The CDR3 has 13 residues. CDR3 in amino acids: CAARGGADQPQHF. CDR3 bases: TGTGCCGCCCGGGGGGGCGCAGATCAGCCCCAGCATTTT.

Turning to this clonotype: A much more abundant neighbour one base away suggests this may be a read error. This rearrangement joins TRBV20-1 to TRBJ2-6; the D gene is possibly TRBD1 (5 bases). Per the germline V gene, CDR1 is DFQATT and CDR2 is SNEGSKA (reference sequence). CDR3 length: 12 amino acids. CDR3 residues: CSGKTGANALTF. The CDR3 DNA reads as TGCAGTGGTAAAACTGGGGCCAACGCCCTGACTTTC.

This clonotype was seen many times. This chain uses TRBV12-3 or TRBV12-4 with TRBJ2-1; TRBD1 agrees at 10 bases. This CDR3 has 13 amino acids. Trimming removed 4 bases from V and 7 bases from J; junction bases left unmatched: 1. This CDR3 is CASSWDRGNEQFF. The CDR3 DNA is TGTGCCAGCAGTTGGGACAGGGGTAATGAGCAGTTCTTC.

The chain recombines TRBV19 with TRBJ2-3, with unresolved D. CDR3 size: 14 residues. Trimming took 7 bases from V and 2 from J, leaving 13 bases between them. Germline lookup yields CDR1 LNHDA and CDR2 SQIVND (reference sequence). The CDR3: CASTTDGNTDTQYF. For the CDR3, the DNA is TGTGCCAGTACCACGGATGGTAACACAGATACGCAGTATTTT. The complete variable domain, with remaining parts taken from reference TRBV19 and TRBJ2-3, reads DGGITQSPKYLFRKEGQNVTLSCEQNLNHDAMYWYRQDPGQGLRLIYYSQIVNDFQKGDIAEGYSVSREKKESFPLTVTSAQKNPTAFYLCASTTDGNTDTQYFGPGTRLTVL.

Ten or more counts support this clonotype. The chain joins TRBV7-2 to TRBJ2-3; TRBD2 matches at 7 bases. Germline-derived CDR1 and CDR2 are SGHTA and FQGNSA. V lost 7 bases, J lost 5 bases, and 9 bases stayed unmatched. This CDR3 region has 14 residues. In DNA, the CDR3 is TGTGCCAGCACCGTCGGGGGGACGGGAGATACGCAGTATTTT. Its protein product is CASTVGGTGDTQYF.

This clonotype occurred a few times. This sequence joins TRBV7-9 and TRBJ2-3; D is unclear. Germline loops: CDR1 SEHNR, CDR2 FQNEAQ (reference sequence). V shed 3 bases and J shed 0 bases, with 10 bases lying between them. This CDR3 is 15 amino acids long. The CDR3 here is CASSFRARSTDTQYF. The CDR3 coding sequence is TGTGCCAGCAGCTTTAGGGCTCGAAGCACAGATACGCAGTATTTT.

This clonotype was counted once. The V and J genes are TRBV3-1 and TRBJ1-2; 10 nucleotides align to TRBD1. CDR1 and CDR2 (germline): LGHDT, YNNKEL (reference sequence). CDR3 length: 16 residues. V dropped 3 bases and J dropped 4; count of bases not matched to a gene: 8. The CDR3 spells CASSQATGGWGYGYTF. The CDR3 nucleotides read TGTGCCAGCAGCCAGGCGACAGGGGGCTGGGGCTATGGCTACACCTTC.

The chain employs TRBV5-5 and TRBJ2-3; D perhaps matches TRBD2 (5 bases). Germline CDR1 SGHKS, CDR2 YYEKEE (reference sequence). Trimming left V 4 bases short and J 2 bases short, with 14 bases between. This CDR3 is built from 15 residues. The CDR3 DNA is TGTGCCAGCAGCCCGGACTTTTATACCACAGATACGCAGTATTTT. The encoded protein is CASSPDFYTTDTQYF. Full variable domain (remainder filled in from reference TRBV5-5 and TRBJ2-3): DAGVTQSPTHLIKTRGQQVTLRCSPISGHKSVSWYQQVLGQGPQFIFQYYEKEERGRGNFPDRFSARQFPNYSSELNVNALLLGDSALYLCASSPDFYTTDTQYFGPGTRLTVL.

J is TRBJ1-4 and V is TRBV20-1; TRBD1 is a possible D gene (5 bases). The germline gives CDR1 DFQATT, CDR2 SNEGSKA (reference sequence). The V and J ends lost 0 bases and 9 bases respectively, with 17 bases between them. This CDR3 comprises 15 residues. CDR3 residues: CSARDPRALEQKLFF. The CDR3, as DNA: TGCAGTGCTAGAGATCCCAGGGCCCTTGAACAAAAACTGTTTTTT.

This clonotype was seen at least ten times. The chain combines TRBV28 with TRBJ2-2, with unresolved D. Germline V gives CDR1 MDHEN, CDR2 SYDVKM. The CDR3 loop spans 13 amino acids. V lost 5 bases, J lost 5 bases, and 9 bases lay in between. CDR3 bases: TGTGCCAGCAGTCGCTATACTACCGGGGAGCTGTTTTTT. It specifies CASSRYTTGELFF.

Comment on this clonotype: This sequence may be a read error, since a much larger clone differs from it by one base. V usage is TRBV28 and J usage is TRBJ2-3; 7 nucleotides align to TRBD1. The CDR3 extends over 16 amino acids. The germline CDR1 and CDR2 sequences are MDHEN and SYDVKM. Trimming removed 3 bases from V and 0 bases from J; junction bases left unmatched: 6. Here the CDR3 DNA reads TGTGCCAGCAGTTTGGACAGGTTCACTAGCACAGATACGCAGTATTTT. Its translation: CASSLDRFTSTDTQYF.

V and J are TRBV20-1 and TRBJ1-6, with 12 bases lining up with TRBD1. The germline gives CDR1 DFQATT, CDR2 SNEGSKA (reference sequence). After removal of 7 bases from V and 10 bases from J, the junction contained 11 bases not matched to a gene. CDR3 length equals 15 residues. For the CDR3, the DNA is TGCAGTGTACCGGGACAGGGGGCGTTAGGGTCACCCCTCCACTTT. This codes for CSVPGQGALGSPLHF.